This is a list of T cell receptor beta chains from one sample in a study of patients and donors after allogeneic stem cell transplantation. Using its own MiXCR run on the RT-PCR reads, TCRdb lists one record per CDR3 protein. The table includes about 960,000 distinct CDR3 sequences, about a sixth detected once. Sequenced sample: blood, either unsorted or a sorted T cell fraction (not recorded which). The receptors here all came from a human donor who was either an allogeneic HSCT recipient or a stem cell or donor lymphocyte infusion donor (not recorded which). It is not recorded whose cells these are; they may come from a transplant donor. Both conserved end residues are part of each CDR3. A D gene is named only where the DNA matches it firmly. For some rows the clone size is stated as once, few or many, or as a class when expanded; others skip it.

TRBV5-1	NA	many	TRBJ1-4	CASSLVTNEKLFF	TGCGCCAGCAGCTTGGTTACTAATGAAAAACTGTTTTTT
TRBV6-2/TRBV6-3	TRBD1	NA	TRBJ1-2	CASSTRRDRGVEDYGYTF	TGTGCCAGCAGTACCCGAAGGGACAGGGGAGTGGAAGACTATGGCTACACCTTC
TRBV12-3/TRBV12-4	NA	few	TRBJ2-2	CASSFSGRVNTGELFF	TGTGCCAGCAGTTTTTCTGGCAGAGTGAACACCGGGGAGCTGTTTTTT
TRBV20-1	TRBD1	few	TRBJ1-1	CSATSQGGGLNTEAFF	TGCAGTGCTACCTCTCAGGGGGGGGGGTTGAACACTGAAGCTTTCTTT
TRBV5-1	NA	few	TRBJ2-1	CASGLLGNEQFF	TGCGCCAGCGGGCTTTTGGGCAATGAGCAGTTCTTC
TRBV24-1	NA	NA	TRBJ2-1	CATSDSWTQTYNEQFF	TGTGCCACCAGTGATTCATGGACCCAGACCTACAATGAGCAGTTCTTC
TRBV20-1	NA	few	TRBJ2-4	CSAPGQNLAKNIQYF	TGCAGTGCCCCCGGGCAGAACTTAGCCAAAAACATTCAGTACTTC
TRBV10-3	TRBD1	few	TRBJ2-7	CAISGLDREASYEQYF	TGTGCCATCAGTGGCTTGGACAGGGAAGCCTCCTACGAGCAGTACTTC
TRBV6-5	TRBD2	few	TRBJ2-1	CASSYNKREVFYNEQFF	TGTGCCAGCAGTTACAACAAGCGGGAGGTTTTCTACAATGAGCAGTTCTTC
TRBV7-2	NA	few	TRBJ2-1	CASSLGGARIHEQFF	TGTGCCAGCAGCTTAGGGGGAGCTAGGATCCATGAGCAGTTCTTC